This T cell receptor beta chain was profiled in a study of Ad26.COV2.S vaccination and SARS-CoV-2 variants. Study-level information: The trial was COV1001 and the donor's arm was Ad26.COV2.S.

Assay used: immunoSEQ multiplex PCR; TCRdb lists only in-frame clones, some missing. This sample has around 370,000 clones, with 70% to 90% found just once. In germline, CDR1 is MGHRA, CDR2 YSYEKL. CDR3 length equals 15 residues. V dropped 5 bases and J dropped 3; count of bases not matched to a gene: 3. Concerning this clone itself: Its matching antigen is unknown.

Study-level results: Individuals receiving vaccine had higher spike-specific TCR breadth than placebo recipients did.

Treatment meaning: around 19 received Ad26.COV2.S at low or high dose, single or two shots; 5 received placebo; per-sample allocation not given. Sample collection was performed on day 63 after the first vaccine or placebo injection. The donor's status was that of an adult aged 18-55 years in Boston. The clonotype comes from a person aged 18-60 years who received the Ad26.COV2.S COVID-19 vaccine or a placebo. The sequencing used peripheral blood, collected in a trial of Ad26.COV2.S vaccine versus placebo. The J gene is TRBJ2-1, the V gene TRBV4-1; 11 bases match TRBD2. The CDR3 region is CASSGTSGDYNEQFF. The CDR3 DNA reads as TGCGCCAGCAGCGGGACTAGCGGAGACTACAATGAGCAGTTCTTC.